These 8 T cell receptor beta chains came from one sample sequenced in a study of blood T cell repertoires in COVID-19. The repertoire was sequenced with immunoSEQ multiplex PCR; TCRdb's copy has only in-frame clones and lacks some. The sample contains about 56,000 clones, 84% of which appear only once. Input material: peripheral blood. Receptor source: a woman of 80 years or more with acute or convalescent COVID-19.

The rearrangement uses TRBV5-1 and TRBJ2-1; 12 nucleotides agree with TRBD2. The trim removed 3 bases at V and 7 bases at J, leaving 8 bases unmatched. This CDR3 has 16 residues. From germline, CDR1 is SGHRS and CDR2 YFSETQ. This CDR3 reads CASSSLAGGSGNEQFF. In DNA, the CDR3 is TGCGCCAGCAGCTCACTAGCGGGGGGATCGGGGAATGAGCAGTTCTTC.

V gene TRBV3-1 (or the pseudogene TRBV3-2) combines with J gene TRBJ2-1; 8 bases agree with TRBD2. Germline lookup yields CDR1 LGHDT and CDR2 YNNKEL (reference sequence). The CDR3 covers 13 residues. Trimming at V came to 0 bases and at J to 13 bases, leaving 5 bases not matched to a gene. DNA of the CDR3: TGTGCCAGCAGCCAAGAAGGGGGGACTAGACAGTTCTTC. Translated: CASSQEGGTRQFF.

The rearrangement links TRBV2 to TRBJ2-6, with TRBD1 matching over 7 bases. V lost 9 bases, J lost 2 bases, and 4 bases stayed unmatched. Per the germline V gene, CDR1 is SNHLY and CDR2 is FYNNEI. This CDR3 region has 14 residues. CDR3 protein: CASGTGAGANVLTF. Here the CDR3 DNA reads TGTGCCAGTGGTACAGGGGCTGGGGCCAACGTCCTGACTTTC. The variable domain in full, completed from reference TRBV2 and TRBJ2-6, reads EPEVTQTPSHQVTQMGQEVILRCVPISNHLYFYWYRQILGQKVEFLVSFYNNEISEKSEIFDDQFSVERPDGSNFTLKIRSTKLEDSAMYFCASGTGAGANVLTFGAGSRLTVL.

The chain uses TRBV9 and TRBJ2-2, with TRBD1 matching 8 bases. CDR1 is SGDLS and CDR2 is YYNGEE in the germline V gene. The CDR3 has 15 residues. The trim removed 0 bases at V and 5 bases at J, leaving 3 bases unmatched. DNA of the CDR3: TGTGCCAGCAGCGTAGCAGGGGGCTATACCGGGGAGCTGTTTTTT. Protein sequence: CASSVAGGYTGELFF.

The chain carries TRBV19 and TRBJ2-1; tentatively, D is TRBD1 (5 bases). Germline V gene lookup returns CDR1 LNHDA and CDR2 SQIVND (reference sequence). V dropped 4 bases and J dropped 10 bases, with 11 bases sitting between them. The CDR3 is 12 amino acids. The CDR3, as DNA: TGTGCCAGTAGTAGAGACAGAACCGAGCAGTTCTTC. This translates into CASSRDRTEQFF.

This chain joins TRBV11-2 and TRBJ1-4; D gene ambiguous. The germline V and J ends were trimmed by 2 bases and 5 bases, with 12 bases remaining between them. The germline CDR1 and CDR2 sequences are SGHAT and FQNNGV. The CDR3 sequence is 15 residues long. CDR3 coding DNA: TGTGCCAGCAGCTTATTTGAGATCAAGAATGAAAAACTGTTTTTT. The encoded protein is CASSLFEIKNEKLFF. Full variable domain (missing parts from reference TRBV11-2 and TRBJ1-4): EAGVAQSPRYKIIEKRQSVAFWCNPISGHATLYWYQQILGQGPKLLIQFQNNGVVDDSQLPKDRFSAERLKGVDSTLKIQPAKLEDSAVYLCASSLFEIKNEKLFFGSGTQLSVL.

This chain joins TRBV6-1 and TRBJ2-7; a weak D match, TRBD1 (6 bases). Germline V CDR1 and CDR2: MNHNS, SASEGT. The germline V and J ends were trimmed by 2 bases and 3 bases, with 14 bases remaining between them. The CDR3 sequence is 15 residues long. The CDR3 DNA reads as TGTGCCAGCAGTGAAAGCTGGGGGCGCATCTACGAGCAGTACTTC. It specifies CASSESWGRIYEQYF.

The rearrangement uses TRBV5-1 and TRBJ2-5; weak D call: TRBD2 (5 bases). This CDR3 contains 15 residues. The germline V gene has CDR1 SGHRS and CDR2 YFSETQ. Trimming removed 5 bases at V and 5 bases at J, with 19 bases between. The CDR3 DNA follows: TGCGCCAGCAGGCCTGGAGGATCCGCGCGGGAGACCCAGTACTTC. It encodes CASRPGGSARETQYF.